The 21 T cell receptor beta chains below all came from one sample that was sequenced in a study of blood T cell repertoires in COVID-19. TCRdb's copy holds only in-frame clones and misses some; the assay was immunoSEQ multiplex PCR. The sample shows about 430,000 clones, 88% of them seen only once. The sample consisted of PBMCs or T cells enriched from blood (not recorded which). These receptors originate from a woman in her twenties or thirties with acute COVID-19.

V and J are TRBV7-2 and TRBJ2-7; 7 nucleotides align to TRBD1. Germline CDR1 SGHTA, CDR2 FQGNSA. Unmatched junction bases numbered 13, after V lost 5 bases and J lost 12 bases. CDR3 length: 13 amino acids. CDR3 nucleotide sequence: TGTGCCAGCAGCCTGAGGACAGGAACCTCACGGTACTTC. It encodes CASSLRTGTSRYF.

There are a few counts of this clone. The rearrangement uses TRBV4-1 and TRBJ1-4, with D perhaps TRBD1 (5 bases). V was pared by 4 bases and J by 14 bases, with 26 bases between. The CDR3 length is 16 residues. The germline CDR1 and CDR2 sequences are MGHRA and YSYEKL. The DNA for the CDR3 is TGCGCCAGCAGCCGTCTAGCGGTAGCAGGGAATCCCCAGCTGTTTTTT. This sequence encodes CASSRLAVAGNPQLFF.

The chain carries TRBV10-2 and TRBJ2-3; 9 bases are shared with TRBD2. CDR1 WSHSY and CDR2 SAAADI come from the germline V gene. The V gene end was trimmed by 5 bases and the J gene end by 4 bases; junction bases not matched to a gene: 4. CDR3 length: 14 amino acids. The CDR3 here is CASSWGLAADTQYF. The CDR3 DNA reads TGCGCCAGCAGTTGGGGACTAGCTGCAGATACGCAGTATTTT.

The rearrangement joins TRBV11-2 to TRBJ2-4; TRBD1 matches 11 bases. V shed 3 bases and J 9 bases; nucleotides not matched to a gene: 7. CDR3 length: 15 amino acids. CDR1 is SGHAT, CDR2 FQNNGV, per germline. The CDR3 protein is CASSFHRDRGGIQYF. The CDR3 DNA reads as TGTGCCAGCAGCTTCCACCGGGACAGGGGGGGCATTCAGTACTTC.

The gene calls are TRBV25-1 and TRBJ1-4; 9 bases map to TRBD1. The V gene's germline CDR1 is MGHDK and CDR2 SYGVNS. The ends lost 3 bases at V and 5 bases at J; junction bases unmatched: 1. This CDR3 contains 14 residues. CDR3 DNA: TGTGCCAGCAGTGAGGACAGGGGAAATGAAAAACTGTTTTTT. This sequence encodes CASSEDRGNEKLFF.

The V call is TRBV4-3, the J call TRBJ2-7, with TRBD2 as a possible D gene (6 bases). The length of the CDR3 is 14 residues. Germline CDR1 reads LGHNA; CDR2 reads YSLEER. The V gene lost 1 base and the J gene lost 2 bases, with 9 bases spanning the gap. CDR3 DNA sequence: TGCGCCAGCAGCCAAGCCGGGGGAGCCTACGAGCAGTACTTC. It encodes CASSQAGGAYEQYF.

This chain joins TRBV19 and TRBJ1-5; 9 bases match TRBD1. The CDR3 contains 15 residues. V trimming: 5 bases; J trimming: 4 bases; junction bases outside the gene matches: 6. CDR1 LNHDA and CDR2 SQIVND come from the germline V gene (reference sequence). CDR3 protein: CASSDTGTGNQPQHF. DNA of the CDR3: TGTGCCAGTAGTGACACCGGGACAGGGAATCAGCCCCAGCATTTT.

This clone was recorded once. This sequence joins TRBV6-4 and TRBJ2-3; TRBD1 matches 8 bases. Per the germline V gene, CDR1 is MRHNA and CDR2 is SNTAGT. J gave up 11 bases and V 9 bases, and 10 bases lay outside the gene matches. This CDR3 region has 12 residues. This CDR3 reads CASLSPGGVQYF. The CDR3 DNA is TGTGCCAGTCTTTCCCCAGGGGGCGTGCAGTATTTT.

The gene calls are TRBV6-6 and TRBJ1-3; D is perhaps TRBD1 (6 bases). CDR3 length: 14 amino acids. V was trimmed by 5 bases and J by 2 bases, leaving 10 bases between them. Germline values: CDR1 MNHNY, CDR2 SVGAGI (reference sequence). The CDR3 region is CASSTRGTGNTIYF. In DNA form, the CDR3 reads TGTGCCAGCAGTACCAGGGGAACTGGAAACACCATATATTTT.

In this sample, this clone turned up a few times. This rearrangement joins TRBV6-5 to TRBJ1-6, with D perhaps matching TRBD1 (5 bases). The CDR3 runs to 15 residues. Looked up from germline, CDR1 is MNHEY and CDR2 is SVGAGI. The germline V and J ends were trimmed by 4 bases and 7 bases, with 14 bases remaining between them. CDR3 region: CASSSQGLGNSPLHF. As DNA, the CDR3 is TGTGCCAGCAGTTCCCAGGGTTTAGGAAATTCACCCCTCCACTTT.

V gene TRBV28 combines with J gene TRBJ1-2, with 9 bases lining up with TRBD1. Trimming removed 9 bases from V and 4 bases from J; junction bases left unmatched: 12. The germline gives CDR1 MDHEN, CDR2 SYDVKM. This CDR3 region has 15 residues. CDR3 sequence reads: CASWTGTGFGYGYTF. The CDR3 nucleotides read TGTGCCAGTTGGACCGGGACAGGGTTCGGCTATGGCTACACCTTC.

The chain carries TRBV5-6 and TRBJ2-7; D gene unclear. The CDR3 spans 12 residues. V was trimmed by 4 bases and J by 2 bases, leaving 7 bases between them. Looked up from germline, CDR1 is SGHDT and CDR2 is YYEEEE. CDR3 residues: CASSRYAYEQYF. The CDR3 DNA reads as TGTGCCAGCAGCCGTTATGCCTACGAGCAGTACTTC.

This sequence joins TRBV6-4 and TRBJ2-7; weak D call: TRBD2 (6 bases). The CDR3 is 15 residues long. Germline CDR1 is MRHNA and CDR2 is SNTAGT. V was pared by 5 bases and J by 4 bases, with 18 bases between. Here the CDR3 DNA reads TGTGCCAGCAGTTATACAGCGGGCCCACTTTACGAGCAGTACTTC. Translated: CASSYTAGPLYEQYF.

The rearrangement joins TRBV28 to TRBJ1-2, with TRBD1 identical over 8 bases. CDR1 is MDHEN and CDR2 is SYDVKM in the germline V gene. V shed 6 bases and J 3 bases; nucleotides not matched to a gene: 3. CDR3 length: 13 amino acids. This CDR3 is CASSEDRDYGYTF. The CDR3 DNA reads TGTGCCAGCAGCGAGGACAGGGACTATGGCTACACCTTC.

This clone was observed a single time. The chain joins TRBV19 to TRBJ1-2; the match to TRBD1 covers 7 bases. With 9 bases clipped from V and 2 bases from J, the junction kept 12 bases outside the gene matches. This CDR3 comprises 15 residues. Germline V gene sequence: CDR1 LNHDA, CDR2 SQIVND (reference sequence). The chain's CDR3 is CASLDRDRENYGYTF. The CDR3 bases are TGTGCCAGCTTGGACCGTGACAGGGAGAACTATGGCTACACCTTC.

The V and J genes are TRBV4-1 and TRBJ2-7; 8 bases are shared with TRBD2. Germline lookup yields CDR1 MGHRA and CDR2 YSYEKL. The CDR3 is 16 residues long. The V segment lost 4 bases and the J segment 3 bases; nucleotides outside the gene matches: 11. This chain's CDR3 is CASSPPLGAGGYEQYF. DNA for the CDR3: TGCGCCAGCAGCCCCCCGTTAGGGGCGGGGGGCTACGAGCAGTACTTC.

The chain uses TRBV30 and TRBJ1-4, with D uncertain. V shed 2 bases and J shed 2 bases, with 6 bases lying between them. Germline CDR1 reads GTSNPN; CDR2 reads SVGIG (reference sequence). The CDR3 is made up of 13 amino acids. CDR3 protein: CAWSPNTNEKLFF. As DNA, the CDR3 is TGTGCCTGGAGTCCCAATACTAATGAAAAACTGTTTTTT.

This chain joins TRBV27 and TRBJ2-1; TRBD1 might be the D (7 bases). CDR1 is MNHEY and CDR2 is SMNVEV in the germline V gene (reference sequence). This CDR3 is 14 amino acids long. Deletions cut 6 bases from V and 7 bases from J, with 16 bases between. The DNA of the CDR3 is TGTGCCAGCAGGGCCAGGGGGGCGGTGAATGAGCAGTTCTTC. Amino acid sequence: CASRARGAVNEQFF.

CDR3 DNA sequence: TGTGCCAGCAGCCGGAGAGTCCTAAACTATGGCTACACCTTC. This gives the protein CASSRRVLNYGYTF. The chain combines TRBV14 with TRBJ1-2; D not certain. Germline-derived CDR1 and CDR2 are SGHDN and FVKESK. Trimming pared 4 bases from V and 2 bases from J, leaving 11 bases between. The CDR3 extends over 14 amino acids. Full variable domain (outside the CDR3, taken from reference TRBV14 and TRBJ1-2): EAGVTQFPSHSVIEKGQTVTLRCDPISGHDNLYWYRRVMGKEIKFLLHFVKESKQDESGMPNNRFLAERTGGTYSTLKVQPAELEDSGVYFCASSRRVLNYGYTFGSGTRLTVV.

The V call is TRBV19, the J call TRBJ2-5; D remains unclear. V was cut by 6 bases and J by 5 bases, with 13 bases left in between. This CDR3 has 13 amino acids. Germline CDR1 and CDR2: LNHDA and SQIVND (reference sequence). The CDR3: CASSPRTSETQYF. For the CDR3, the DNA is TGTGCCAGTAGCCCTAGAACAAGCGAGACCCAGTACTTC.

V usage is TRBV5-1 and J usage is TRBJ2-7, with a weak D call TRBD1 (6 bases). V was trimmed by 1 base and J by 3 bases, leaving 11 bases between them. The CDR3 length is 14 residues. Germline V gene data show CDR1 as SGHRS and CDR2 as YFSETQ. The CDR3 coding sequence is TGCGCCAGCAGCTTGAGAACAGGGAACTACGAGCAGTACTTC. It codes for CASSLRTGNYEQYF.